This T cell receptor beta chain was observed in a study of metastatic and nonmetastatic thyroid tumors. Study-level results: Versus benign nodules, malignant thyroid tumors reportedly had significantly higher TCR beta diversity, in blood and tumor.

Thyroid surgery had not been preceded by any treatment in any patient. The CDR3 spans 14 residues. Trimming at V came to 3 bases and at J to 1 base, leaving 2 bases not matched to a gene. Looked up from germline, CDR1 is SGHKS and CDR2 is YYEKEE (reference sequence). Authors' analysis steps: Across clinicopathological groups, CDR3 differences served as the basis for building a distant-metastasis classifier for papillary thyroid cancer. MiXCR reprocessed the PCR reads for TCRdb. These V and J calls are TCRdb output, not the study's own analysis. Here the sample spans 15,000 to 20,000 clones, about a quarter being singletons. This clone was seen only a few times. Antigen unknown.

The receptor was isolated from a female donor with papillary thyroid cancer or a benign thyroid nodule (not recorded which). Some clones in this sample may be carry-over from other donors' samples. The chain links TRBV5-5 to TRBJ2-5, with 8 bases lining up with TRBD1. Sequencing used tumor tissue. The CDR3 region is CASSWGTGQETQYF. CDR3 bases: TGTGCCAGCAGCTGGGGGACAGGCCAAGAGACCCAGTACTTC.